Listed below are T cell receptor beta chains from one sample, sequenced in a study of OX40 agonist ivuxolimab in advanced cancers. The repertoire was sequenced with immunoSEQ multiplex PCR; TCRdb's copy has only in-frame clones and lacks some. The data hold around 80,000 clones, with about 86% observed a single time. Source: CD4+ or CD8+ T cells sorted from blood, taken in a trial of the OX40 agonist ivuxolimab. Receptors were obtained from an adult with an advanced solid tumor such as melanoma, head and neck, liver or kidney cancer. Each CDR3 is given with its conserved first and last residue. Fields, in order: D gene, V gene, J gene, CDR3 protein. A D gene is named only where the DNA matches it firmly.

d_gene: NA
v_gene: TRBV19
j_gene: TRBJ1-5
CDR3aa: CASSNQNQPQHF

d_gene: TRBD2
v_gene: TRBV7-2
j_gene: TRBJ2-5
CDR3aa: CASSPQTRGGETQYF

d_gene: NA
v_gene: TRBV18
j_gene: TRBJ1-1
CDR3aa: CASSREAGARTEAFF

d_gene: NA
v_gene: TRBV18
j_gene: TRBJ2-3
CDR3aa: CASSPIDTQYF

d_gene: NA
v_gene: TRBV30
j_gene: TRBJ2-3
CDR3aa: CAWSREADTQYF

d_gene: NA
v_gene: TRBV6-1
j_gene: TRBJ2-5
CDR3aa: CASSEVWGETQYF

d_gene: TRBD2
v_gene: TRBV5-5
j_gene: TRBJ2-7
CDR3aa: CASSLGTSGEQYF

d_gene: NA
v_gene: TRBV18
j_gene: TRBJ1-6
CDR3aa: CASSPQEGTNSPLHF

d_gene: NA
v_gene: TRBV5-6
j_gene: TRBJ2-1
CDR3aa: CASSFLISYNEQFF

d_gene: NA
v_gene: TRBV5-1
j_gene: TRBJ2-3
CDR3aa: CASSLTGNPTDTQYF

d_gene: NA
v_gene: TRBV10-3
j_gene: TRBJ2-2
CDR3aa: CAISERGLFTGELFF

d_gene: NA
v_gene: TRBV11-2
j_gene: TRBJ1-1
CDR3aa: CASTLGGLGAFF

d_gene: NA
v_gene: TRBV9
j_gene: TRBJ1-5
CDR3aa: CASSEGNSNQPQHF

d_gene: TRBD1
v_gene: TRBV5-1
j_gene: TRBJ2-3
CDR3aa: CASSPQGQGRDTQYF

d_gene: TRBD2
v_gene: TRBV9
j_gene: TRBJ2-1
CDR3aa: CASSVDSGGNREQFF

d_gene: TRBD2
v_gene: TRBV2
j_gene: TRBJ2-2
CDR3aa: CASSPRTSGNTGELFF

d_gene: NA
v_gene: TRBV10-1
j_gene: TRBJ1-3
CDR3aa: CASKANSGNTIYF

d_gene: NA
v_gene: TRBV6-6
j_gene: TRBJ1-2
CDR3aa: CASSLDLANGYTF

d_gene: NA
v_gene: TRBV20-1
j_gene: TRBJ2-1
CDR3aa: CSASGVNEQFF

d_gene: NA
v_gene: TRBV6-5
j_gene: TRBJ1-4
CDR3aa: CASTRGGNEKLFF

d_gene: NA
v_gene: TRBV30
j_gene: TRBJ1-1
CDR3aa: CACAQFFKGTEAFF

d_gene: NA
v_gene: TRBV5-4
j_gene: TRBJ2-7
CDR3aa: CASSLYSQFEQYF

d_gene: NA
v_gene: TRBV27
j_gene: TRBJ2-3
CDR3aa: CASSPWAFDFVSDTQYF

d_gene: NA
v_gene: TRBV5-6
j_gene: TRBJ1-2
CDR3aa: CASSPDSGGYTF

d_gene: NA
v_gene: TRBV14
j_gene: TRBJ2-5
CDR3aa: CASSQVAGSSQETQYF

d_gene: NA
v_gene: TRBV5-1
j_gene: TRBJ2-2
CDR3aa: CASTHAPWNTGELFF

d_gene: TRBD1
v_gene: TRBV11-2
j_gene: TRBJ1-2
CDR3aa: CASSLMTGEVDGYTF

d_gene: NA
v_gene: TRBV10-3
j_gene: TRBJ1-5
CDR3aa: CAISESREVWQPQHF

d_gene: TRBD1
v_gene: TRBV5-4
j_gene: TRBJ2-7
CDR3aa: CASSWDSNYEQYF

d_gene: NA
v_gene: TRBV7-9
j_gene: TRBJ2-6
CDR3aa: CASSYRVAGANVLTF

d_gene: TRBD2
v_gene: TRBV10-3
j_gene: TRBJ2-3
CDR3aa: CAISATSGASTDTQYF

d_gene: TRBD1
v_gene: TRBV7-3
j_gene: TRBJ2-3
CDR3aa: CASSLTGTGVTDTQYF

d_gene: NA
v_gene: TRBV5-1
j_gene: TRBJ2-2
CDR3aa: CASSLGSRANTGELFF

d_gene: TRBD2
v_gene: TRBV7-2
j_gene: TRBJ2-3
CDR3aa: CASSLAQAGTDTQYF

d_gene: TRBD2
v_gene: TRBV7-3
j_gene: TRBJ2-3
CDR3aa: CASSLTAGLAETDTQYF

d_gene: NA
v_gene: TRBV2
j_gene: TRBJ2-7
CDR3aa: CASSSTRGFGEQYF

d_gene: NA
v_gene: TRBV4-1
j_gene: TRBJ1-5
CDR3aa: CASSQAGVPGQPQHF

d_gene: NA
v_gene: TRBV10-3
j_gene: TRBJ2-3
CDR3aa: CAISGQFGSADTQYF

d_gene: NA
v_gene: TRBV11-2
j_gene: TRBJ2-2
CDR3aa: CASSLWAANTGELFF

d_gene: NA
v_gene: TRBV4-1
j_gene: TRBJ2-1
CDR3aa: CASSLTGNEQFF

d_gene: NA
v_gene: TRBV5-4
j_gene: TRBJ2-7
CDR3aa: CASSLEPDGSYEQYF

d_gene: TRBD2
v_gene: TRBV5-1
j_gene: TRBJ2-3
CDR3aa: CASSSGLVSADTQYF

d_gene: NA
v_gene: TRBV6-1
j_gene: TRBJ1-2
CDR3aa: CASSERQGSFYGYTF

d_gene: NA
v_gene: TRBV7-9
j_gene: TRBJ1-1
CDR3aa: CASSLFRGNTEAFF

d_gene: NA
v_gene: TRBV2
j_gene: TRBJ1-6
CDR3aa: CASSERLSYNSPLHF

d_gene: NA
v_gene: TRBV25-1
j_gene: TRBJ2-7
CDR3aa: CASSEYTGADSSYEQYF

d_gene: TRBD1
v_gene: TRBV5-4
j_gene: TRBJ1-2
CDR3aa: CASRSGQGTNYGYTF

d_gene: NA
v_gene: TRBV4-1
j_gene: TRBJ1-5
CDR3aa: CASIRRPQHF

d_gene: TRBD1
v_gene: TRBV5-1
j_gene: TRBJ1-2
CDR3aa: CASSSGQGGNYGYTF

d_gene: TRBD2
v_gene: TRBV29-1
j_gene: TRBJ2-2
CDR3aa: CSVREGLAGSGELFF

d_gene: NA
v_gene: TRBV7-2
j_gene: TRBJ2-1
CDR3aa: CASSSGWARFF

d_gene: NA
v_gene: TRBV9
j_gene: TRBJ1-1
CDR3aa: CASSVEGNTEAFF

d_gene: NA
v_gene: TRBV6-1
j_gene: TRBJ1-2
CDR3aa: CASSEARGHGYGYTF

d_gene: NA
v_gene: TRBV10-3
j_gene: TRBJ2-7
CDR3aa: CAISVRVAETYEQYF

d_gene: NA
v_gene: TRBV11-1
j_gene: TRBJ1-2
CDR3aa: CASSLDLDYGYTF

d_gene: NA
v_gene: TRBV6-5
j_gene: TRBJ1-1
CDR3aa: CASSHTSNTEAFF

d_gene: NA
v_gene: TRBV6-1
j_gene: TRBJ1-5
CDR3aa: CASKEAGTANQPQHF